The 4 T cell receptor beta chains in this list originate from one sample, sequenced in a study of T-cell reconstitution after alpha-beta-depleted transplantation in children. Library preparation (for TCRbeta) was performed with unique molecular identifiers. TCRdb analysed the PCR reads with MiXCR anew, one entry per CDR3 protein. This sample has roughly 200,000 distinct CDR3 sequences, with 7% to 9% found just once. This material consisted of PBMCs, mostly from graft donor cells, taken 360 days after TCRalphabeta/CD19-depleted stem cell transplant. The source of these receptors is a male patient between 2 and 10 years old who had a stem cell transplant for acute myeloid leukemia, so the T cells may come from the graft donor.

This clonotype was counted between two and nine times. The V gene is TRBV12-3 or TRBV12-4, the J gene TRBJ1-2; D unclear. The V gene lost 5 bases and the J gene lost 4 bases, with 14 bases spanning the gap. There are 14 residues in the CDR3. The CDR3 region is CASSPLDGSYGYTF. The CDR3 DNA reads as TGTGCCAGCAGTCCCCTCGACGGGTCCTATGGCTACACCTTC.

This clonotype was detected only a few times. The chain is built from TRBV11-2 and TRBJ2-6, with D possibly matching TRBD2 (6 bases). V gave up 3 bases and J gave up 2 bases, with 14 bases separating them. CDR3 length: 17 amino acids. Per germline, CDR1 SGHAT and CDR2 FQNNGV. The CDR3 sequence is CASSLGLALPGANVLTF. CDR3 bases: TGTGCCAGCAGCTTGGGACTTGCTCTCCCTGGGGCCAACGTCCTGACTTTC.

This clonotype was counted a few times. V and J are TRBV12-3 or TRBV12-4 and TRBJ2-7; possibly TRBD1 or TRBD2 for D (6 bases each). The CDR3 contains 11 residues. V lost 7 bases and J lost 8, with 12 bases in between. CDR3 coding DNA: TGTGCCAGCACCCTAGGGGGGAAGCAGTACTTC. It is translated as CASTLGGKQYF.

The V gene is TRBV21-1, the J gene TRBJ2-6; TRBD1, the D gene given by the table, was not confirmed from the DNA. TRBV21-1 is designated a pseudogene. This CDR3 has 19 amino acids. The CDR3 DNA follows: TGTGCCAGCAGTTGGGACAGGGGGCATGCCCGCTCTGGGGCCAACGTCCTGACTTTC. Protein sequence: CASSWDRGHARSGANVLTF.